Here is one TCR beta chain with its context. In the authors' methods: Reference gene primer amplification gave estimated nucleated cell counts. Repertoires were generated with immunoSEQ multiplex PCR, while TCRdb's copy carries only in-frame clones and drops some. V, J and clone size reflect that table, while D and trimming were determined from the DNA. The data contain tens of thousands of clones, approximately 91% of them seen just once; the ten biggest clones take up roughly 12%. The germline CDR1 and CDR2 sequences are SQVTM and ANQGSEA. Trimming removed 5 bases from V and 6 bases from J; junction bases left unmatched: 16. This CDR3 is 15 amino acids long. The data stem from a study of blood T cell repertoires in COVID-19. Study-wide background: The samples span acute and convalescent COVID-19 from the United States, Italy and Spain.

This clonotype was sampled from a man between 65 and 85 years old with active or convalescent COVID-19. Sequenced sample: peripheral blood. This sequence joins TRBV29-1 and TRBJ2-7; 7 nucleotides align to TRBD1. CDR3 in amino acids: CSVSGPGQAPFEQYF. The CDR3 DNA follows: TGCAGCGTTTCAGGACCTGGACAGGCCCCTTTCGAGCAGTACTTC.